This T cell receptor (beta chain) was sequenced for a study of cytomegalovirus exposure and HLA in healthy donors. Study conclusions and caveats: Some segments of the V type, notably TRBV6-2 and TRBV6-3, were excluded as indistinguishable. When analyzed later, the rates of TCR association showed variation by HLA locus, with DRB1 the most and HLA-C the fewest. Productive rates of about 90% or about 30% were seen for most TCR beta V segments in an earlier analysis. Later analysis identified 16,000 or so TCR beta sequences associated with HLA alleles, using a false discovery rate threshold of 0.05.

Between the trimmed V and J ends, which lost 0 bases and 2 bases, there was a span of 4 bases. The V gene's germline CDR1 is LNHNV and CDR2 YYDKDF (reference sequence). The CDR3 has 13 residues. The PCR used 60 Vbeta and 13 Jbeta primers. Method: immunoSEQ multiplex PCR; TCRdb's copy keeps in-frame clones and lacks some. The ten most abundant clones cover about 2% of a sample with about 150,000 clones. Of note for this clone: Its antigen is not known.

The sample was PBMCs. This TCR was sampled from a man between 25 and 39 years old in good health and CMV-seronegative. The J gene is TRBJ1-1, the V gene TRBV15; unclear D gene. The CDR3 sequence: CATSRDINTEAFF. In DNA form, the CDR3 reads TGTGCCACCAGCAGAGACATCAACACTGAAGCTTTCTTT.